The entry below gives a single T cell receptor beta chain sequence along with its context. The clone's antigen remains unknown. No quality values exist for individual bases; no much larger clone is one base distant. This entry belongs to a study of blood T cell repertoires in COVID-19 (dated by TCRdb to the early 2020s). Concerning the study at large: The collaborator samples originated in the United States, Italy and Spain and spanned the acute and convalescent phases of COVID-19. The material from the prospective study consisted of cDNA or gDNA derived from T cells, B-cell-depleted T cells, or PBMCs. Deeply sampled blood TCRbeta repertoires from subjects exposed to, actively infected with, or recovered from COVID-19 were included in the dataset. The repertoires were released in a freely available public database meant as a resource for research on the immune response to SARS-CoV-2. The samples were drawn from two sources: the first 160 participants of the ongoing ImmuneRACE study, and 1,254 subjects contributed by 6 global collaborators. Nearly every sample came with metadata listing a de-identified subject ID, COVID-19 status, age in years and sex. Where available, HLA class I and class II types were taken from metadata supplied by the sample provider and were not determined by assay-based typing.

TCRbeta CDR3 regions were amplified from genomic DNA by means of the immunoSEQ Assay, a bias-controlled multiplex PCR. As for the original processing: Nucleated cell counts per sample were estimated from amplification of reference gene primers within the assay. To quantify the absolute abundance of each unique TCRbeta CDR3 rearrangement, sequence reads were collapsed and filtered. For each sample, productive Simpson clonality was calculated by taking the square root of Simpson's diversity index across productive rearrangements. TCRdb retrieved this table from immuneACCESS and kept in-frame rearrangements only. Not all clones are present; in checked studies, unresolved V genes account for under half, and no reason is known for the remainder. That table supplies the V and J calls and clone size; D and trimming were determined from the DNA. This sample comprises under 350,000 clones, about 90% of them detected only once. The top ten constitute 1.5% to 2% of the sample.

Participants in the prospective study were aged roughly 18 to 100 years, lived in approximately 26 United States geographic areas, and enrolled through a virtual design. In the prospective study, cohorts were assigned on the basis of participant-reported clinical history obtained from a screening survey and a study questionnaire. For ImmuneRACE Cohort 3, a participant was defined as recovered based on two consecutive negative NP/OP PCR tests, clearance by a healthcare professional, or resolution of symptoms. In the prospective study, mobile phlebotomists collected whole blood, serum and a nasopharyngeal or oropharyngeal swab from each participant. Participants in the prospective study had the option to provide additional blood draws and questionnaires over an approximately 2-month period. Prospective study blood samples were shipped either frozen or at room temperature before DNA extraction. Overall study outcomes, separate from this receptor: The amount of clinical and demographic metadata varied by source and participant and was provided uncurated.

Sequences GTSNPN (CDR1) and SVGIG (CDR2) are obtained from the germline V gene (reference sequence). The CDR3 contains 13 residues, cysteine and phenylalanine counted. Kept here is only the CDR3 DNA, which spans 39 bases and is read in frame from base 1. Relative to germline, V is 3 bases shorter and J is 4 bases shorter, with 10 bases between their ends. The sample taken for sequencing was PBMCs or T cells enriched from blood (not recorded which). Recombination connected TRBV30 to TRBJ2-4, with a weak D call of TRBD2 (6 bases match). The TCR sequence derives from a woman aged 60 to 75 who had recovered from COVID-19. Here is the DNA: TGTGCCTGGAGGGGGACTCTTAAAAACATTCAGTACTTC. Its coded protein is CAWRGTLKNIQYF.